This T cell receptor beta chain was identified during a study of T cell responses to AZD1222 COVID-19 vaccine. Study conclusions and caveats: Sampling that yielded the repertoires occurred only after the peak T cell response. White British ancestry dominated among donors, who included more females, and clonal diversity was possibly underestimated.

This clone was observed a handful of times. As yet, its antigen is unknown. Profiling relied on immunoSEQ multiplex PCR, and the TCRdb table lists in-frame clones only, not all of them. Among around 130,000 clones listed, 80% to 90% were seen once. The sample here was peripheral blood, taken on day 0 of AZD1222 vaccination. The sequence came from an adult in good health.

CDR3 DNA: TGTGCCAGCGGAGCGGGAGGGCCTGGGGAGCAGTACTTC. This sequence encodes CASGAGGPGEQYF. The V and J genes are TRBV12-3 or TRBV12-4 and TRBJ2-7; 10 bases map to TRBD2. The ends lost 8 bases at V and 7 bases at J; junction bases unmatched: 8. This CDR3 region has 13 residues.